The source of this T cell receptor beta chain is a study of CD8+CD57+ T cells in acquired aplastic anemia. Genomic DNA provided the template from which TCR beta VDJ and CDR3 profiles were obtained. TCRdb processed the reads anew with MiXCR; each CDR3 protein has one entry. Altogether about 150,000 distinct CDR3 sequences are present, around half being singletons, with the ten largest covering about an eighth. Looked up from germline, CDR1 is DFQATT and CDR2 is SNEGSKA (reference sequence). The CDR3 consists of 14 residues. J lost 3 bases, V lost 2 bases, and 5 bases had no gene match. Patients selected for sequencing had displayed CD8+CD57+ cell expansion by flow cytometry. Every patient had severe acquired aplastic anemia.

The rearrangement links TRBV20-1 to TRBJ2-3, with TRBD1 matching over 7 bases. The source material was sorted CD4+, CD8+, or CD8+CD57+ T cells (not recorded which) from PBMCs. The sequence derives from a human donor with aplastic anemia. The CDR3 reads CSARNNRGTDTQYF. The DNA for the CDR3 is TGCAGTGCTAGAAATAACAGGGGAACAGATACGCAGTATTTT.